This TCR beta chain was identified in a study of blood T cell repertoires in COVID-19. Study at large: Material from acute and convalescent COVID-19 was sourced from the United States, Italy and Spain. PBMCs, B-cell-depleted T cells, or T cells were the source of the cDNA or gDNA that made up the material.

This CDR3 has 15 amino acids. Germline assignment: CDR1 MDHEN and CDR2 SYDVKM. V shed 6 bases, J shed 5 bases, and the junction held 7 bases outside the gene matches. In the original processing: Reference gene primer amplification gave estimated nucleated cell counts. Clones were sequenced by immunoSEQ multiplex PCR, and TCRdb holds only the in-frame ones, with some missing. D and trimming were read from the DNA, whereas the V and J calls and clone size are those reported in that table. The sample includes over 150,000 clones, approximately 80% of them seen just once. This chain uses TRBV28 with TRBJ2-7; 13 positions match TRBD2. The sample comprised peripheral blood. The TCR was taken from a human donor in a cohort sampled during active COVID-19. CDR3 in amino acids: CASRHWTSGGDEQYF. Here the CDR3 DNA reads TGTGCCAGCAGGCACTGGACTAGCGGGGGTGACGAGCAGTACTTC. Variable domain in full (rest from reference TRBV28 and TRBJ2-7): DVKVTQSSRYLVKRTGEKVFLECVQDMDHENMFWYRQDPGLGLRLIYFSYDVKMKEKGDIPEGYSVSREKKERFSLILESASTNQTSMYLCASRHWTSGGDEQYFGPGTRLTVT.